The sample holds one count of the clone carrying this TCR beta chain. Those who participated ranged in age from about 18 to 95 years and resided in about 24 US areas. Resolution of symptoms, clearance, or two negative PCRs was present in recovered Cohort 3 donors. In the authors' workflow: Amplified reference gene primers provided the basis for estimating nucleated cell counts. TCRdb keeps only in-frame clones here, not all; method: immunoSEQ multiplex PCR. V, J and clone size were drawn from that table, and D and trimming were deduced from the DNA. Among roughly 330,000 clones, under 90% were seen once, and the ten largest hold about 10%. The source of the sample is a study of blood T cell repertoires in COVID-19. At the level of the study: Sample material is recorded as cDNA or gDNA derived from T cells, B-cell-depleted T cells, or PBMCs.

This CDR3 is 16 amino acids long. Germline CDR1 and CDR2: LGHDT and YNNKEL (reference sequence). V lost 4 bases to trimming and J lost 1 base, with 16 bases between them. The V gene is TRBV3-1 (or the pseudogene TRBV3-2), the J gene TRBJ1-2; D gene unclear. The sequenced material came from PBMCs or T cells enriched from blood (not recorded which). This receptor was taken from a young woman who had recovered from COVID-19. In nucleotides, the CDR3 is TGTGCCAGCAGCCCTCTAAGGGAGCGCCTTAACTATGGCTACACCTTC. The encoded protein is CASSPLRERLNYGYTF.